This T cell receptor (beta chain) emerged from a study of cytomegalovirus exposure and HLA in healthy donors. Trimming cost V 8 bases and J 8 bases, with 15 bases left between them. The CDR3 extends over 13 amino acids. Per germline, CDR1 MNHNS and CDR2 SASEGT. PCR involved 60 Vbeta and 13 Jbeta primers. Clones were read by immunoSEQ multiplex PCR, and TCRdb kept only the in-frame ones, dropping some. Of roughly 60,000 clones in the sample, roughly 80% are singletons; the top ten hold roughly 3.4%. A remark on this clone: What it recognizes is unknown. Additional DNA sequences in this sample encode the identical CDR3.

Each of the donors was a healthy bone marrow donor. Overall study findings and caveats: Roughly uniform depth of sequencing across donors was assumed in presence/absence analyses. Usually a TCR sequence was rare, but some public TCRs were found in many donors. As a later analysis showed, a missense DCLRE1C variant was linked to trimming of TCR beta V- and J-genes.

The chain joins TRBV6-1 to TRBJ1-4; tentatively, D is TRBD1 (6 bases). Sequencing input: PBMCs. This clonotype originated in a woman between 40 and 50 years old in good health and CMV-seropositive. CDR3 residues: CASVGALNEKLFF. CDR3 bases: TGTGCCAGCGTGGGGGCCCTCAACGAAAAACTGTTTTTT.